This T cell receptor (beta chain) was observed in a study of blood T cell repertoires in COVID-19. About the research overall: COVID-19 samples collected from the United States, Italy and Spain covered acute and convalescent phases. T cells, B-cell-depleted T cells, or PBMCs provided the cDNA or gDNA that served as material.

This CDR3 is built from 14 residues. With 1 base removed from V and 4 bases from J, the gap between germline ends came to 10 bases. Germline loops: CDR1 SGHTA, CDR2 FQGNSA. Original processing notes: The authors estimated nucleated cell counts from reference gene primer amplification. Assay: immunoSEQ multiplex PCR; the TCRdb copy retains only in-frame clones and omits some. V, J and clone size are those of that table, while D and trimming were read from the DNA. The sample lists approximately 75,000 clones, around 90% occurring once. The TCR was taken from a human donor in a cohort sampled during active COVID-19. The source material was peripheral blood. The chain links TRBV7-2 to TRBJ1-2; D remains unclear. The CDR3, as DNA: TGTGCCAGCAGCTTAGGCCAGGTCTCCTATGGCTACACCTTC. It specifies CASSLGQVSYGYTF. The full variable domain, its missing parts supplied by reference TRBV7-2 and TRBJ1-2, is GAGVSQSPSNKVTEKGKDVELRCDPISGHTALYWYRQSLGQGLEFLIYFQGNSAPDKSGLPSDRFSAERTGGSVSTLTIQRTQQEDSAVYLCASSLGQVSYGYTFGSGTRLTVV.